This T cell receptor beta chain comes out of a study of radiotherapy plus CTLA-4 blockade in lung cancer. General study points: Among blood TCR repertoires after radiotherapy plus ipilimumab, tumor-derived clones expanded.

Sequenced by immunoSEQ multiplex PCR; TCRdb stores in-frame clones only, minus some. The sample contains 100,000 or so clones, about four fifths of which appear only once. The germline V gene encodes CDR1 SGHAT and CDR2 FQNNGV. The CDR3 loop spans 13 amino acids. Between the trimmed V and J ends, which lost 1 base and 4 bases, there was a span of 8 bases. As for this clone: What it binds is not known.

The TCR comes from a human donor with non-small cell lung cancer that progressed on radiotherapy plus ipilimumab. Sequencing was performed on peripheral blood, taken from a patient treated with radiotherapy plus ipilimumab. The chain is built from TRBV11-2 and TRBJ2-7, with D possibly being TRBD2 (6 bases). Written as DNA, the CDR3 is TGTGCCAGCAGCTTAGCGGGACTTTACGAGCAGTACGTC. This encodes CASSLAGLYEQYV.